The 9 T cell receptor beta chains listed next were all sequenced from one sample in a study of post-analysis software for immune sequencing data. Antigen specificity for these receptors is unknown. Unique molecular identifiers tagged the TCR beta cDNA libraries. A single record per CDR3 protein comes from TCRdb applying MiXCR to the PCR reads. The data hold approximately 150,000 distinct CDR3 sequences, with around 30% observed a single time. Study results and caveats: Five or six TRBV segments, TRBV5-6, TRBV5-1 and TRBV20-1 among them, were found more frequent in patients than controls.

Sequencing was performed on blood. These receptors were collected from a girl between 5 and 17 years old with multiple sclerosis.

The J gene is TRBJ2-5, the V gene TRBV5-1, with D possibly being TRBD1 (6 bases). Trimming stripped 2 bases from V and 2 bases from J, with 10 bases between. The CDR3 consists of 14 residues. The germline V gene has CDR1 SGHRS and CDR2 YFSETQ. The CDR3 nucleotides are TGCGCCAGCAGCTTTCGGACAGTTCAAGAGACCCAGTACTTC. As protein: CASSFRTVQETQYF.

This clonotype was seen ten or more times. The rearrangement links TRBV7-8 to TRBJ2-5; the D gene is possibly TRBD2 (5 bases). Germline CDR1 is SGHVS and CDR2 is FQNEAQ. The CDR3 is 14 residues long. V dropped 1 base and J dropped 5 bases, with 11 bases sitting between them. The DNA of the CDR3 is TGTGCCAGCAGCTTAGTCCCGGGAAGGGAGACCCAGTACTTC. It translates to CASSLVPGRETQYF.

This clonotype was counted at least ten times. The chain combines TRBV20-1 with TRBJ2-5; 9 nucleotides align to TRBD1. This CDR3 spans 14 amino acids. Germline V gene lookup returns CDR1 DFQATT and CDR2 SNEGSKA (reference sequence). V shed 3 bases, J shed 5 bases, and the junction held 7 bases outside the gene matches. CDR3 DNA sequence: TGCAGTGCTAGGGACAGGGGACCCAGGGAGACCCAGTACTTC. Translated, it gives CSARDRGPRETQYF.

The chain links TRBV5-1 to TRBJ2-7; the match to TRBD1 covers 7 bases. After removal of 4 bases from V and 1 base from J, the junction contained 5 bases not matched to a gene. Per germline, CDR1 SGHRS and CDR2 YFSETQ. The CDR3 is made up of 14 amino acids. The DNA of the CDR3 is TGCGCCAGCAGCCCGACGACAGGGTCCTACGAGCAGTACTTC. It codes for CASSPTTGSYEQYF.

In regard to this clonotype: Given a much more abundant clone one base away, this may be a read error. The V and J genes are TRBV20-1 and TRBJ1-1; 8 nucleotides line up with TRBD1. The CDR3 extends over 15 amino acids. Losses at the gene ends were 5 bases for V and 5 bases for J; bases not matched to a gene: 13. Germline V CDR1 and CDR2: DFQATT, SNEGSKA (reference sequence). The chain's CDR3 is CSAGATTGVWTEAFF. In DNA, the CDR3 is TGCAGTGCTGGAGCTACGACAGGGGTTTGGACTGAAGCTTTCTTT.

The chain uses TRBV6-1 and TRBJ1-1; D uncertain. This CDR3 comprises 13 residues. Trimming stripped 8 bases from V and 2 bases from J, with 12 bases between. CDR1 is MNHNS, CDR2 SASEGT, per germline. In DNA form, the CDR3 reads TGTGCCAGCTCGGATAGGGCAAACACTGAAGCTTTCTTT. Amino acid sequence: CASSDRANTEAFF.

This clonotype was detected ten times or more. The V gene is TRBV12-3 or TRBV12-4, the J gene TRBJ1-5; D is unclear. The germline V and J ends were trimmed by 4 bases and 3 bases, with 13 bases remaining between them. This CDR3 is 15 amino acids long. The CDR3 bases are TGTGCCAGCAGTTCAAGTGGGGTTTACAATCAGCCCCAGCATTTT. Translated: CASSSSGVYNQPQHF.

Many counts were recorded for this clonotype. J is TRBJ2-1 and V is TRBV20-1; TRBD2 aligns across 7 bases. This CDR3 comprises 13 residues. Looked up from germline, CDR1 is DFQATT and CDR2 is SNEGSKA (reference sequence). The V segment lost 6 bases and the J segment 5 bases; nucleotides outside the gene matches: 7. The CDR3 region has the DNA TGCAGTGCAGAGACTAGCCGTGACAATGAGCAGTTCTTC. The encoded protein is CSAETSRDNEQFF.

The chain uses TRBV7-2 and TRBJ2-1; tentatively, D is TRBD2 (5 bases). The length of the CDR3 is 17 residues. From germline, CDR1 is SGHTA and CDR2 FQGNSA. V was trimmed by 7 bases and J by 0 bases, leaving 19 bases between them. CDR3 nucleotide sequence: TGTGCCAGCACCCTACCTACTAGTGAACTCTCCTACAATGAGCAGTTCTTC. Its protein product is CASTLPTSELSYNEQFF.